This record looks at one T cell receptor (beta chain) sequence and its context. Germline loops: CDR1 MDHEN, CDR2 SYDVKM. The ends were cut back, 5 bases at V and 5 bases at J, with 9 bases in the middle. This CDR3 is 12 amino acids long. This sample stems from a study of blood T cell repertoires in COVID-19. Sequencing used immunoSEQ multiplex PCR; TCRdb keeps in-frame clones, though not all of them. The profile covers approximately 350,000 clones, with about 90% appearing a single time and over 6% taken by the ten largest. The TCR sequence derives from a woman between 45 and 60 years old with COVID-19, enrolled during active disease. Sequenced: peripheral blood. This rearrangement joins TRBV28 to TRBJ1-2; D call uncertain. The CDR3 DNA follows: TGTGCCAGCAGTCCCCCCGTTTATGGCTACACCTTC. It is translated as CASSPPVYGYTF.